This T cell receptor beta chain was recorded in a study of T cell responses to AZD1222 COVID-19 vaccine. In its sample, this clone was seen once. Some clones are missing from TCRdb's copy, which holds only in-frame ones; the method was immunoSEQ multiplex PCR. Among 140,000 or so clones listed, roughly 89% were seen once. The CDR3 length is 13 residues. This chain connects TRBV21-1 to TRBJ1-1. TRBV21-1 is annotated as a pseudogene. This specimen was peripheral blood, taken 28 days after the second AZD1222 dose. The receptor comes from an adult who received the AZD1222 COVID-19 vaccine. CDR3 nucleotides: TGTGCCAGCAGCAAAGAGGTGGGATATGAAGCTTTCTTT. It yields the protein CASSKEVGYEAFF.